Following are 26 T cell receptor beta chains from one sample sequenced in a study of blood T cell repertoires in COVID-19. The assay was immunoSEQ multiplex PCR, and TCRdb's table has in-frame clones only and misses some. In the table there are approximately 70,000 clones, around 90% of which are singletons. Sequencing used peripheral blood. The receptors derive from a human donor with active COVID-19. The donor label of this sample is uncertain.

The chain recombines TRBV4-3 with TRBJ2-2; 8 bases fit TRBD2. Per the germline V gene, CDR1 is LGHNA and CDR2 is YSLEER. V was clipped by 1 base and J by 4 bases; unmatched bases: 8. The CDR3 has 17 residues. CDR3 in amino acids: CASSQVLLRGVTGELFF. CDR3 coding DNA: TGCGCCAGCAGCCAAGTTCTGCTGCGGGGGGTCACCGGGGAGCTGTTTTTT.

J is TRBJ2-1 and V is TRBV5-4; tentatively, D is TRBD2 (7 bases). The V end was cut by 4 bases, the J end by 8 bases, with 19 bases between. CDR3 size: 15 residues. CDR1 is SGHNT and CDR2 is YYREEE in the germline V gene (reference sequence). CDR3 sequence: CASSAPGQGGDEQFF. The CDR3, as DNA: TGTGCCAGCAGCGCCCCGGGCCAAGGGGGGGATGAGCAGTTCTTC.

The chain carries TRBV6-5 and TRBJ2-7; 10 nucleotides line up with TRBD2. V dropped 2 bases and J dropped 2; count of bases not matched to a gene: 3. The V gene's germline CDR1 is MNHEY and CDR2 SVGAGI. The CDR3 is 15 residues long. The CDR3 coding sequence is TGTGCCAGCAGTTACACAGGACTAGCGGCCTACGAGCAGTACTTC. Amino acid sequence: CASSYTGLAAYEQYF.

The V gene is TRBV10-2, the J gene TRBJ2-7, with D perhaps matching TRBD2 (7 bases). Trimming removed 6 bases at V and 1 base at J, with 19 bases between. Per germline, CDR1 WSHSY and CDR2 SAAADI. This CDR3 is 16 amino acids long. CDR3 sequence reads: CASRRGGGTKSYEQYF. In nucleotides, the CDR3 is TGCGCCAGCAGGAGGGGCGGGGGCACCAAATCCTACGAGCAGTACTTC.

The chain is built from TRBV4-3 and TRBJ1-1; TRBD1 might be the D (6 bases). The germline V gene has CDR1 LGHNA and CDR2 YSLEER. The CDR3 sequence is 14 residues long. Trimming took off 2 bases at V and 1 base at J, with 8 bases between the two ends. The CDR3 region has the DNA TGCGCCAGCAGCCAATTGACAGGGAACACTGAAGCTTTCTTT. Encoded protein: CASSQLTGNTEAFF.

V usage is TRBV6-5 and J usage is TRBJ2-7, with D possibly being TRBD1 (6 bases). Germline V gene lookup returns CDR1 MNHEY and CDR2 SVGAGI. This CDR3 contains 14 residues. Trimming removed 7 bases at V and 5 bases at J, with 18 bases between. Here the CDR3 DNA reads TGTGCCAGCACCCCACAGGGAGTTGAGCACGAGCAGTACTTC. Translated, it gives CASTPQGVEHEQYF.

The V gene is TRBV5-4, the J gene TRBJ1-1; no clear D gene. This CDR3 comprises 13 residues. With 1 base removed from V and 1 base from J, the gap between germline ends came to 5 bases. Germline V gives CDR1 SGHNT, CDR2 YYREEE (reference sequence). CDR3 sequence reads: CASSLSENTEAFF. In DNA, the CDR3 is TGTGCCAGCAGCTTGTCAGAGAACACTGAAGCTTTCTTT.

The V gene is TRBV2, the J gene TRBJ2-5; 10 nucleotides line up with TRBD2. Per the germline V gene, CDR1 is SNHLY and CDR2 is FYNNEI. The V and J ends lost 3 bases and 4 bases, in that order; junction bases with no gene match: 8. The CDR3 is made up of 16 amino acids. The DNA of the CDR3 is TGTGCCAGCAGTGATCCACCTCTAGCGGGAGCAGAGACCCAGTACTTC. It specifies CASSDPPLAGAETQYF.

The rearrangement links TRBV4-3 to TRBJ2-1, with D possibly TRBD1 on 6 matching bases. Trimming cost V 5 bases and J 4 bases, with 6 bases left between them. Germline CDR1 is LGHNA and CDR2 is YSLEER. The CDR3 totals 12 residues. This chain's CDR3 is CASSTGYNEQFF. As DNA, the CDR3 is TGCGCCAGCAGCACAGGGTACAATGAGCAGTTCTTC.

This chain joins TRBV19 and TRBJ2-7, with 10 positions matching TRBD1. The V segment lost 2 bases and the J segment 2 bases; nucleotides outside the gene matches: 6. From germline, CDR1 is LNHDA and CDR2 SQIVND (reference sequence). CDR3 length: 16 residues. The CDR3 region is CASSISRGTGAYEQYF. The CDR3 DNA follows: TGTGCCAGTAGTATATCTCGCGGGACAGGGGCCTACGAGCAGTACTTC.

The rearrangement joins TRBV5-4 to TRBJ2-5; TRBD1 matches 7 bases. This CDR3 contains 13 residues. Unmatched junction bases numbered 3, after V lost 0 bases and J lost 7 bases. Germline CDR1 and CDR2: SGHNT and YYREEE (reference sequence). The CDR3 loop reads CASSLDRGRTQYF. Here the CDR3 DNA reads TGTGCCAGCAGCTTGGACAGGGGACGGACCCAGTACTTC.

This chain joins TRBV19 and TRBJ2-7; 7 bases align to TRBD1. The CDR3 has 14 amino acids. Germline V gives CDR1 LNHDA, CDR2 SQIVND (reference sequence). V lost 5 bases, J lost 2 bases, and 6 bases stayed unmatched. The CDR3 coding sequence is TGTGCCAGTAGTTCGCCGGGACAGACCTACGAGCAGTACTTC. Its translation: CASSSPGQTYEQYF.

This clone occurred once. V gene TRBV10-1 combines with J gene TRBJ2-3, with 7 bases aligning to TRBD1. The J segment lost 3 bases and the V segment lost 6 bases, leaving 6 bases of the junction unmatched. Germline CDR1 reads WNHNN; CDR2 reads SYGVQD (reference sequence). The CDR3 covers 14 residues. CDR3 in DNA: TGCGCCAGCAGGGGGGACAGTTGGACAGATACGCAGTATTTT. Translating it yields CASRGDSWTDTQYF.

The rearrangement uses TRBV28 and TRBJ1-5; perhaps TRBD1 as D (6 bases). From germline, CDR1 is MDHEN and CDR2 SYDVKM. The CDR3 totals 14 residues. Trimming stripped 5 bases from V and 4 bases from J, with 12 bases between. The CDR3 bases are TGTGCCAGCAGTCCGGGGGGCGCGAATCAGCCCCAGCATTTT. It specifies CASSPGGANQPQHF.

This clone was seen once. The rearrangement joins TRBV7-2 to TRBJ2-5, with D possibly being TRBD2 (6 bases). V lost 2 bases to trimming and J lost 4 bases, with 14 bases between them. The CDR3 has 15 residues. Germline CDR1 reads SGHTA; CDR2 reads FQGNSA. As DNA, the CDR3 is TGTGCCAGCAGCTTAAGGGGACTGACTGGAGAGACCCAGTACTTC. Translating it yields CASSLRGLTGETQYF. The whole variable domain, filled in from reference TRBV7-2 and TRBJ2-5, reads GAGVSQSPSNKVTEKGKDVELRCDPISGHTALYWYRQSLGQGLEFLIYFQGNSAPDKSGLPSDRFSAERTGGSVSTLTIQRTQQEDSAVYLCASSLRGLTGETQYFGPGTRLLVL.

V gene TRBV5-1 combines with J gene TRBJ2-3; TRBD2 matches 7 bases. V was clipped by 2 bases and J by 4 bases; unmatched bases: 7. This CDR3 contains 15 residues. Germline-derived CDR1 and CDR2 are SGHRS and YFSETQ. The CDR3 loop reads CASSLNVAGADTQYF. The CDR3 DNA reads TGCGCCAGCAGCTTAAACGTCGCGGGAGCAGATACGCAGTATTTT.

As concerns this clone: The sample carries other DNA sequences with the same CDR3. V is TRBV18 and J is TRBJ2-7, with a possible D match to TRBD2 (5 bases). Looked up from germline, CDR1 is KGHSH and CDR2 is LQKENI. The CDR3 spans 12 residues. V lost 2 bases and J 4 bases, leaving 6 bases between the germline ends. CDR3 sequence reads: CASSPGGYEQYF. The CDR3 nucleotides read TGTGCCAGCTCACCAGGCGGGTACGAGCAGTACTTC.

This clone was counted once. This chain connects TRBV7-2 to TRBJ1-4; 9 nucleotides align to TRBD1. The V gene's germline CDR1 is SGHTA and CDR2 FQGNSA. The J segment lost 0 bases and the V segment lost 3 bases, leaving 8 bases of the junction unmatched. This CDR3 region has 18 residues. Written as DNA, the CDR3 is TGTGCCAGCAGCTTGGGACAGGGAACCCTTGCAACTAATGAAAAACTGTTTTTT. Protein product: CASSLGQGTLATNEKLFF. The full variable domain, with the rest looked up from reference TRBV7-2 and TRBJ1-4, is GAGVSQSPSNKVTEKGKDVELRCDPISGHTALYWYRQSLGQGLEFLIYFQGNSAPDKSGLPSDRFSAERTGGSVSTLTIQRTQQEDSAVYLCASSLGQGTLATNEKLFFGSGTQLSVL.

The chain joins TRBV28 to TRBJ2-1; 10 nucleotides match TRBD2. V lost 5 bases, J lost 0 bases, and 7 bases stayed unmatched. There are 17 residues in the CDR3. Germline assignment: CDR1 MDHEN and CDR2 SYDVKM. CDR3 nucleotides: TGTGCCAGCAGTACCTCGACTAGCGGGTTCTCCTACAATGAGCAGTTCTTC. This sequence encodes CASSTSTSGFSYNEQFF.

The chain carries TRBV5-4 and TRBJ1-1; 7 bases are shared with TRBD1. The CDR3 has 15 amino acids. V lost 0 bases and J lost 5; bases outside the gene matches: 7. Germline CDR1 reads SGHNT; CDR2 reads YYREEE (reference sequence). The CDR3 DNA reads TGTGCCAGCAGCTTGGGGGCCAGGGGGTCAACTGAAGCTTTCTTT. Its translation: CASSLGARGSTEAFF. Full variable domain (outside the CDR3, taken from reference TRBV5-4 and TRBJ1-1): ETGVTQSPTHLIKTRGQQVTLRCSSQSGHNTVSWYQQALGQGPQFIFQYYREEENGRGNFPPRFSGLQFPNYSSELNVNALELDDSALYLCASSLGARGSTEAFFGQGTRLTVV.

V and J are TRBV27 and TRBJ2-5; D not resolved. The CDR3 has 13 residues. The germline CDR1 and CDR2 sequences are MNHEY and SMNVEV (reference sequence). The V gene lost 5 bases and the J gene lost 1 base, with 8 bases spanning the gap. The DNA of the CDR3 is TGTGCCAGCAGTGGGCCCTTCCAAGAGACCCAGTACTTC. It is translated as CASSGPFQETQYF.

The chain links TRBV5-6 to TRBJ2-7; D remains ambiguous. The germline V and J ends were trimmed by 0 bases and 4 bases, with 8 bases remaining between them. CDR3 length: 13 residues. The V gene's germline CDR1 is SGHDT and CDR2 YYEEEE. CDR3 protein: CASSLAGSYEQYF. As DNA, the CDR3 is TGTGCCAGCAGCTTGGCGGGTTCTTACGAGCAGTACTTC.

The CDR3 nucleotides read TGTGCCAGTAGTATAGGGCGGGACGGGACAGCCACCTACGAGCAGTACTTC. Translated: CASSIGRDGTATYEQYF. The chain carries TRBV19 and TRBJ2-7; weak D call: TRBD1 (7 bases). Trimming removed 1 base from V and 2 bases from J, with 18 bases in between. Germline V gene sequence: CDR1 LNHDA, CDR2 SQIVND (reference sequence). The CDR3 is made up of 17 amino acids.

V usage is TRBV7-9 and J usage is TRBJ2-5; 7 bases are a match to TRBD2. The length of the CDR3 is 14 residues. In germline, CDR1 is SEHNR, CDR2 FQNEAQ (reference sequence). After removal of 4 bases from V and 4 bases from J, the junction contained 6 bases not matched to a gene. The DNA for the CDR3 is TGTGCCAGCAGCTGGAGGGAGGGCCGAGAGACCCAGTACTTC. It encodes CASSWREGRETQYF.

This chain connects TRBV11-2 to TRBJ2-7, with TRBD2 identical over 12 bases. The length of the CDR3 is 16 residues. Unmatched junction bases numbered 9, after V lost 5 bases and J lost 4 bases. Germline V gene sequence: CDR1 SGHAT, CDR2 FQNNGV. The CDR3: CASSPRTSGTGYEQYF. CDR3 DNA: TGTGCCAGCAGCCCCCGGACTAGCGGGACGGGTTACGAGCAGTACTTC.

The chain's CDR3 is CASSHPILAGETDTQYF. The CDR3 DNA reads as TGCGCCAGCAGTCACCCCATACTAGCGGGAGAAACAGATACGCAGTATTTT. V gene TRBV23-1 combines with J gene TRBJ2-3; 11 bases line up with TRBD2. TRBV23-1 is designated an ORF whose function remains uncertain. The V and J ends lost 3 bases and 3 bases, in that order; junction bases with no gene match: 8. There are 17 residues in the CDR3.